The sequence of this T cell receptor (beta chain) was determined in a study of control samples from healthy donors and cancer patients. The assay was immunoSEQ multiplex PCR, and TCRdb's table has in-frame clones only and misses some. Of over 120,000 clones detected, about nine tenths appear once; the ten largest clones hold 3% to 3.5%. CDR1 and CDR2 (germline): MNHEY, SVGAGI. Trimming cost V 7 bases and J 0 bases; bases outside gene matches: 5. CDR3 size: 14 residues. The chain combines TRBV6-5 with TRBJ1-2; 7 bases fit TRBD1. The source is a man in his thirties or forties in good health. The sample comprised blood. CDR3 amino acids: CASTVGTANYGYTF. CDR3 sequence (DNA): TGTGCCAGCACCGTAGGGACAGCTAACTATGGCTACACCTTC.